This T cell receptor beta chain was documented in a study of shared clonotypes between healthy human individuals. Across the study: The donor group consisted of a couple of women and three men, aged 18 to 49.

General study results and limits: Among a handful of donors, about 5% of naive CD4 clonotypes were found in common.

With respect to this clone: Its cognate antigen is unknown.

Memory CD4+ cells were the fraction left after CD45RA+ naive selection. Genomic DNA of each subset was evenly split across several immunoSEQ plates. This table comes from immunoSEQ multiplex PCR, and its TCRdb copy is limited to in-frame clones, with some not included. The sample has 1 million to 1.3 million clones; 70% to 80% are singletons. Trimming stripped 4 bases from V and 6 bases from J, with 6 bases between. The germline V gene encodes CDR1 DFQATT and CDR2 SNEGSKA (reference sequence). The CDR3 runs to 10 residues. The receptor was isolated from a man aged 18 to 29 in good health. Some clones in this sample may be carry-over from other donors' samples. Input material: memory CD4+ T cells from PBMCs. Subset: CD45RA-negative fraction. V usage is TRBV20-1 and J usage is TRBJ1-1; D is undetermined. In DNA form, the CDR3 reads TGCAGTGCTACCCCCCCTGAAGCTTTCTTT. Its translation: CSATPPEAFF.